One and the same sample provided the 29 T cell receptor beta chains below, sequenced in a study of blood T cells in healthy people across ages. Using a J-beta primer mix together with a sample-barcoded 5' primer, a second PCR was run for about 6 to 11 cycles. One entry per CDR3 protein, called by TCRdb with MiXCR from the 5' RACE reads. The sample shows about 1.8 million distinct CDR3 sequences, around half of them seen only once. Sequencing was performed on blood. The receptors shown here come from a woman aged 35 to 49 in good health.

This clonotype showed up just a few times. The V call is TRBV6-5, the J call TRBJ1-2, with D maybe TRBD1 (6 bases). Germline lookup yields CDR1 MNHEY and CDR2 SVGAGI. V was clipped by 0 bases and J by 4 bases, with 12 bases between them. This CDR3 has 15 residues. CDR3: CASSYSPDRIYGYTF. CDR3 in DNA: TGTGCCAGCAGTTACTCCCCGGACAGAATCTATGGCTACACCTTC.

The genes are TRBV6-2 or TRBV6-3 and TRBJ2-5; perhaps TRBD2 as D (6 bases). This CDR3 has 14 residues. CDR1 MNHEY and CDR2 SVGEGT come from the germline V gene. V was cut by 5 bases and J by 5 bases, with 15 bases left in between. CDR3 in DNA: TGTGCCAGCAGTGACTTGCTAGCGTCGGAGACCCAGTACTTC. It is translated as CASSDLLASETQYF.

This chain connects TRBV7-2 to TRBJ2-1, with TRBD1 matching 7 bases. The better agreement between TRBJ2-7 and the DNA end casts doubt on the J call. CDR1 SGHTA and CDR2 FQGNSA come from the germline V gene. The CDR3 loop spans 14 amino acids. CDR3 bases: TGTGCCAGCACACGAGGGGGCTTGGGTAATGAGCAGTACTTC. Amino acids: CASTRGGLGNEQYF.

This clonotype showed up just a few times. The chain has TRBV6-2 or TRBV6-3 and TRBJ2-7, with TRBD2 identical over 8 bases. V shed 6 bases and J 2 bases; nucleotides not matched to a gene: 9. The germline CDR1 and CDR2 sequences are MNHEY and SVGEGT. The length of the CDR3 is 15 residues. The CDR3 DNA is TGTGCCAGCAGCCATATAGCGGGGCGAACCTACGAGCAGTACTTC. It codes for CASSHIAGRTYEQYF.

This clonotype was observed a single time. This chain connects TRBV25-1 to TRBJ2-1; 11 nucleotides line up with TRBD1. Per the germline V gene, CDR1 is MGHDK and CDR2 is SYGVNS. V gave up 8 bases and J gave up 10 bases; unmatched junction bases: 7. The CDR3 totals 13 residues. The CDR3 here is CASGQGARREQFF. The CDR3 region has the DNA TGTGCCAGCGGACAGGGGGCGCGTCGGGAGCAGTTCTTC.

The J gene is TRBJ2-1, the V gene TRBV27, with 8 bases aligning to TRBD1. This CDR3 spans 14 amino acids. Per the germline V gene, CDR1 is MNHEY and CDR2 is SMNVEV (reference sequence). V trimming: 6 bases; J trimming: 10 bases; junction bases outside the gene matches: 11. The CDR3 DNA reads TGTGCCAGCAGAAGCCGGACAGGGATCTCCGAGCAGTTCTTC. This encodes CASRSRTGISEQFF.

The chain joins TRBV4-3 to TRBJ2-1; unclear D gene. The CDR3 consists of 17 residues. V was clipped by 0 bases and J by 0 bases, with 12 bases between them. The germline V gene has CDR1 LGHNA and CDR2 YSLEER. CDR3 coding DNA: TGCGCCAGCAGCCAAGAGCTAGGCCCGAGCTCCTACAATGAGCAGTTCTTC. This sequence encodes CASSQELGPSSYNEQFF.

The rearrangement links TRBV6-4 to TRBJ1-6; D is ambiguous. The V and J ends lost 6 bases and 0 bases respectively, with 6 bases between them. The CDR3 totals 14 residues. Germline CDR1 MRHNA, CDR2 SNTAGT. The CDR3 region has the DNA TGTGCCAGCAGGGAGGGCTCCTATAATTCACCCCTCCACTTT. Protein product: CASREGSYNSPLHF.

V gene TRBV9 combines with J gene TRBJ2-3; D gene unclear. Germline lookup yields CDR1 SGDLS and CDR2 YYNGEE. This CDR3 is 16 amino acids long. The V and J ends lost 0 bases and 2 bases respectively, with 13 bases between them. The CDR3, as DNA: TGTGCCAGCAGCGTAGACGGGCGCGGATACACAGATACGCAGTATTTT. It translates to CASSVDGRGYTDTQYF.

V and J are TRBV10-3 and TRBJ2-5; no firm D call. From germline, CDR1 is ENHRY and CDR2 SYGVKD. Trimming removed 0 bases from V and 3 bases from J, with 8 bases in between. The CDR3 extends over 14 amino acids. The CDR3, as DNA: TGTGCCATCAGTGAGTCGGAGTGGGAAGAGACCCAGTACTTC. Protein: CAISESEWEETQYF.

The chain combines TRBV13 with TRBJ2-7; D is perhaps TRBD2 (6 bases). V was clipped by 2 bases and J by 2 bases, with 25 bases between them. CDR3 length: 19 residues. From germline, CDR1 is PRHDT and CDR2 FYEKMQ (reference sequence). CDR3 protein: CASSLSAAGQDLKAYEQYF. Written as DNA, the CDR3 is TGTGCCAGCAGCTTATCCGCTGCGGGGCAGGACCTAAAAGCCTACGAGCAGTACTTC.

This clonotype was counted between two and nine times. This chain connects TRBV5-1 to TRBJ2-3; TRBD2 matches 13 bases. The CDR3 contains 18 residues. V gave up 2 bases and J gave up 4 bases; unmatched junction bases: 10. Germline values: CDR1 SGHRS, CDR2 YFSETQ. This CDR3 is CASSFGLAGAQRADTQYF. The CDR3 nucleotides read TGCGCCAGCAGCTTCGGACTAGCGGGGGCCCAAAGGGCAGATACGCAGTATTTT.

The chain combines TRBV6-2 or TRBV6-3 with TRBJ2-7; TRBD1 agrees at 11 bases. TRBJ2-4 explains the end of the DNA better; the J call may be wrong. Per the germline V gene, CDR1 is MNHEY and CDR2 is SVGEGT. This CDR3 has 15 amino acids. The CDR3 sequence is CASRRTGGAVNIQYF. DNA of the CDR3: TGTGCCAGCAGACGGACAGGGGGCGCGGTAAACATTCAGTACTTC.

This clonotype was seen more than once but under ten times. This rearrangement joins TRBV7-2 to TRBJ1-2; D perhaps matches TRBD1 (6 bases). V was cut by 6 bases and J by 4 bases, with 24 bases left in between. CDR3 length equals 17 residues. Germline CDR1 reads SGHTA; CDR2 reads FQGNSA. The CDR3 protein is CASSHPLRAPRGYGYTF. The DNA for the CDR3 is TGTGCCAGCAGTCATCCCCTCCGGGCCCCCAGGGGCTATGGCTACACCTTC.

The chain couples TRBV12-3 or TRBV12-4 to TRBJ2-1, with 9 bases aligning to TRBD2. This CDR3 comprises 15 residues. V lost 5 bases, J lost 0 bases, and 2 bases stayed unmatched. CDR3 sequence (DNA): TGTGCCAGCAGTGGACTAGCGAGCTCCTACAATGAGCAGTTCTTC. Translation: CASSGLASSYNEQFF.

This clonotype was observed a few times. The chain couples TRBV29-1 to TRBJ1-2; D is undetermined. The V end was cut by 1 base, the J end by 6 bases, with 15 bases between. Germline V CDR1 and CDR2: SQVTM, ANQGSEA. CDR3 length: 14 amino acids. The CDR3 loop reads CSVEVRWQTDGYTF. CDR3 bases: TGCAGCGTTGAAGTCCGGTGGCAGACCGATGGCTACACCTTC.

This clonotype was observed a handful of times. The chain employs TRBV15 and TRBJ1-2; D is undetermined. V shed 0 bases and J shed 7 bases, with 15 bases lying between them. This CDR3 contains 15 residues. Germline-derived CDR1 and CDR2 are LNHNV and YYDKDF (reference sequence). CDR3 amino acids: CATSRDSLRGSGYTF. The CDR3 coding sequence is TGTGCCACCAGCAGAGATTCCCTGCGGGGTAGTGGCTACACCTTC.

The chain couples TRBV6-6 to TRBJ2-5; either TRBD1 or TRBD2 may fit D (5 bases each). Germline values: CDR1 MNHNY, CDR2 SVGAGI (reference sequence). The CDR3 length is 14 residues. V lost 2 bases and J lost 7, with 14 bases in between. The CDR3: CASSYGTSQGTQYF. The DNA for the CDR3 is TGTGCCAGCAGTTACGGGACGTCTCAGGGGACCCAGTACTTC.

The chain is built from TRBV5-6 and TRBJ2-4; 9 positions match TRBD1. The CDR3 has 15 amino acids. CDR1 is SGHDT and CDR2 is YYEEEE in the germline V gene. J was trimmed by 5 bases and V by 1 base; bases with no gene match: 4. The DNA for the CDR3 is TGTGCCAGCAGCTTGTTGACAGGGGGTGAAAACATTCAGTACTTC. This gives the protein CASSLLTGGENIQYF.

This clonotype was seen just once. This chain connects TRBV7-9 to TRBJ2-4; D uncertain. The end of the DNA aligns better with TRBJ2-7, so the J call may be wrong. The germline V gene encodes CDR1 SEHNR and CDR2 FQNEAQ (reference sequence). The CDR3 loop spans 14 amino acids. CDR3 DNA sequence: TGTGCCAGCAGCTTAGGACCAGGAGAAAGCGAGCAGTACTTC. Amino acid sequence: CASSLGPGESEQYF.

The chain links TRBV6-5 to TRBJ2-1; 7 nucleotides line up with TRBD2. J was trimmed by 6 bases and V by 6 bases; bases with no gene match: 11. The germline CDR1 and CDR2 sequences are MNHEY and SVGAGI. The CDR3 is 15 residues long. CDR3 sequence reads: CASRRLAGELNEQFF. CDR3 DNA sequence: TGTGCCAGCAGAAGACTAGCTGGGGAGCTCAATGAGCAGTTCTTC.

Worth noting for this clonotype: Since a much larger clone is just one base distant, this may be a read error. The rearrangement uses TRBV9 and TRBJ2-5; D is tentatively TRBD1 or TRBD2 (5 bases each). V was cut by 0 bases and J by 11 bases, with 29 bases left in between. Germline-derived CDR1 and CDR2 are SGDLS and YYNGEE. The CDR3 has 18 amino acids. In DNA form, the CDR3 reads TGTGCCAGCAGCGTAGGCATGGGCGGGCAGGGTCGTACCAATGAGCAGTACTTC. Its translation: CASSVGMGGQGRTNEQYF.

The J gene is TRBJ1-1, the V gene TRBV14; D is unclear. CDR1 SGHDN and CDR2 FVKESK come from the germline V gene. This CDR3 is built from 13 residues. V was clipped by 4 bases and J by 2 bases, with 8 bases between them. The CDR3 loop reads CASSPGDNTEAFF. CDR3 DNA sequence: TGTGCCAGCAGCCCAGGTGACAACACTGAAGCTTTCTTT.

The CDR3 bases are TGTGCCACCAGCTATCGGAGCAAGCAGGAGACCCAGTACTTC. Translation gives CATSYRSKQETQYF. This rearrangement joins TRBV15 to TRBJ2-5; D not resolved. This CDR3 has 14 amino acids. Germline V gene sequence: CDR1 LNHNV, CDR2 YYDKDF (reference sequence). The V gene lost 5 bases and the J gene lost 5 bases, with 15 bases spanning the gap.

This clonotype was counted only a few times. The rearrangement links TRBV20-1 to TRBJ2-1; D is possibly TRBD2 (6 bases). Germline V gene sequence: CDR1 DFQATT, CDR2 SNEGSKA (reference sequence). The CDR3 is 12 amino acids. V shed 5 bases and J shed 7 bases, with 12 bases lying between them. The CDR3 DNA is TGCAGTGCTGTGAGGGAGGTTAATGAGCAGTTCTTC. Its translation is CSAVREVNEQFF.

The chain links TRBV7-2 to TRBJ2-5; D might be TRBD1 or TRBD2, each matching 5 bases. This CDR3 has 13 residues. The germline gives CDR1 SGHTA, CDR2 FQGNSA. With 5 bases removed from V and 11 bases from J, the gap between germline ends came to 18 bases. The CDR3 is CASSLWDVNEQYF. The CDR3 bases are TGTGCCAGCAGCCTATGGGACGTGAATGAGCAGTACTTC.

This clonotype was counted a single time. V is TRBV5-6 and J is TRBJ1-2, with D maybe TRBD1 (6 bases). Trimming stripped 3 bases from V and 7 bases from J, with 16 bases between. Germline V gives CDR1 SGHDT, CDR2 YYEEEE. The CDR3 has 14 amino acids. Here the CDR3 DNA reads TGTGCCAGCAGCTCAACAGGGATCTTAGGTGGCTACACCTTC. Translation: CASSSTGILGGYTF. Full variable domain (rest looked up from reference TRBV5-6 and TRBJ1-2): DAGVTQSPTHLIKTRGQQVTLRCSPKSGHDTVSWYQQALGQGPQFIFQYYEEEERQRGNFPDRFSGHQFPNYSSELNVNALLLGDSALYLCASSSTGILGGYTFGSGTRLTVV.

The chain recombines TRBV6-2 or TRBV6-3 with TRBJ2-5, with D unresolved. The germline V and J ends were trimmed by 0 bases and 5 bases, with 13 bases remaining between them. The germline V gene encodes CDR1 MNHEY and CDR2 SVGEGT. The CDR3 is 15 amino acids. The CDR3 is CASSYSGPLSETQYF. DNA for the CDR3: TGTGCCAGCAGTTACTCCGGACCCCTAAGCGAGACCCAGTACTTC.

The chain links TRBV28 to TRBJ1-2; D gene uncertain. CDR3 length: 14 residues. Deletions cut 2 bases from V and 4 bases from J, with 11 bases between. The germline V gene encodes CDR1 MDHEN and CDR2 SYDVKM. DNA of the CDR3: TGTGCCAGCAGTTTAAATGTGCTCGGCTATGGCTACACCTTC. It is translated as CASSLNVLGYGYTF.